The 24 T cell receptor beta chains listed next were all sequenced from one sample in a study of blood T cell repertoires in COVID-19. Sequencing used immunoSEQ multiplex PCR; TCRdb keeps in-frame clones, though not all of them. The sample includes a few hundred thousand clones, 70% to 90% seen only once; the top ten take 3.5% to 5.5%. Sequenced material: PBMCs or T cells enriched from blood (not recorded which). All receptors derive from a woman in her 30s who had recovered from COVID-19.

The V call is TRBV5-1, the J call TRBJ2-1, with 14 nucleotides matching TRBD2. Germline CDR1 reads SGHRS; CDR2 reads YFSETQ. Losses at the gene ends were 6 bases for V and 7 bases for J; bases not matched to a gene: 12. The CDR3 runs to 17 residues. The CDR3 DNA follows: TGCGCCAGCACCAACCGACTAGCGGGAGGGCCCGGGAATGAGCAGTTCTTC. Translation: CASTNRLAGGPGNEQFF.

V and J are TRBV4-1 and TRBJ1-2; 7 bases match TRBD1. Germline V gene data show CDR1 as MGHRA and CDR2 as YSYEKL. V trimming: 1 base; J trimming: 6 bases; junction bases outside the gene matches: 5. The CDR3 is made up of 14 amino acids. CDR3 sequence (DNA): TGCGCCAGCAGCCAAGTCTCTACAGGGGATGGCTACACCTTC. This codes for CASSQVSTGDGYTF.

The CDR3 coding sequence is TGTGCCAGCTCAGGGGGCCTGAACTATGGCTACACCTTC. Translation gives CASSGGLNYGYTF. The gene calls are TRBV3-1 (or the pseudogene TRBV3-2) and TRBJ1-2, with 8 nucleotides matching TRBD1. The CDR3 is 13 amino acids. Trimming cost V 8 bases and J 2 bases; bases outside gene matches: 4. Germline-derived CDR1 and CDR2 are LGHDT and YNNKEL (reference sequence).

The CDR3 DNA sequence: TGTGCCAGCAGCCCGACTTCGCGGGGGGGTTACAATGAGCAGTTCTTC. It yields the protein CASSPTSRGGYNEQFF. The rearrangement uses TRBV7-6 and TRBJ2-1, with 9 bases lining up with TRBD2. V was clipped by 5 bases and J by 4 bases; unmatched bases: 9. The CDR3 has 16 amino acids. CDR1 is SGHVS and CDR2 is FNYEAQ in the germline V gene.

The DNA of the CDR3 is TGTGCCAGCAGCTTGGGACAGGGCGACGAGCAGTACTTC. This gives the protein CASSLGQGDEQYF. The chain combines TRBV11-2 with TRBJ2-7; 9 bases map to TRBD1. The junction had 2 bases not matched to a gene; V was cut back by 3 bases and J by 5 bases. The germline gives CDR1 SGHAT, CDR2 FQNNGV. This CDR3 region has 13 residues.

Of note for this clone: This sample also contains other DNA sequences that code for the same CDR3. This chain joins TRBV28 and TRBJ1-5, with a tentative D call TRBD1 (5 bases). This CDR3 has 13 residues. V shed 6 bases and J shed 2 bases, with 8 bases lying between them. Germline CDR1 MDHEN, CDR2 SYDVKM. The CDR3 is CASSSTGNQPQHF. CDR3 nucleotides: TGTGCCAGCAGCTCGACAGGCAATCAGCCCCAGCATTTT.

This clone turned up a few times. The chain carries TRBV7-2 and TRBJ1-2; no reliable D call. The CDR3 is 15 residues long. The ends were cut back, 5 bases at V and 8 bases at J, with 21 bases in the middle. Germline assignment: CDR1 SGHTA and CDR2 FQGNSA. The CDR3 protein is CASSPFPEAPGGYTF. As DNA, the CDR3 is TGTGCCAGCAGCCCATTCCCGGAGGCACCTGGAGGCTACACCTTC.

The rearrangement joins TRBV7-2 to TRBJ1-1; D is perhaps TRBD1 (5 bases). The V gene's germline CDR1 is SGHTA and CDR2 FQGNSA. Trimming shortened V by 5 bases and J by 1 base, and 11 bases separated the two germline ends. The CDR3 has 14 residues. The CDR3 sequence is CASSLVGRNTEAFF. In DNA, the CDR3 is TGTGCCAGCAGCCTCGTGGGGCGGAACACTGAAGCTTTCTTT.

This chain joins TRBV7-8 and TRBJ1-2, with D perhaps matching TRBD1 (5 bases). Germline values: CDR1 SGHVS, CDR2 FQNEAQ. The V gene lost 1 base and the J gene lost 4 bases, with 25 bases spanning the gap. The CDR3 sequence is 19 residues long. The CDR3 loop is CASSLVGVRQLKLPYGYTF. The CDR3, as DNA: TGTGCCAGCAGCTTAGTAGGGGTAAGACAGTTGAAGCTCCCCTATGGCTACACCTTC.

A single count supports this clone. The chain couples TRBV10-3 to TRBJ1-1, with TRBD1 identical over 8 bases. The J segment lost 2 bases and the V segment lost 5 bases, leaving 4 bases of the junction unmatched. This CDR3 has 14 residues. Germline V gene data show CDR1 as ENHRY and CDR2 as SYGVKD. The CDR3 DNA is TGTGCCATCAGTATTGACAGGGGCAACACTGAAGCTTTCTTT. As protein: CAISIDRGNTEAFF.

This clone appeared once. The chain uses TRBV18 and TRBJ2-1; the match to TRBD2 covers 10 bases. Trimming at V came to 1 base and at J to 6 bases, leaving 9 bases not matched to a gene. The CDR3 loop spans 17 amino acids. CDR1 is KGHSH, CDR2 LQKENI, per germline. The CDR3 sequence is CASSPRRALAGSNEQFF. The DNA for the CDR3 is TGTGCCAGCTCACCACGTAGAGCACTAGCGGGGAGCAATGAGCAGTTCTTC.

This clone was seen only once. The rearrangement joins TRBV6-1 to TRBJ1-1; D uncertain. There are 12 residues in the CDR3. V was cut by 2 bases and J by 12 bases, with 13 bases left in between. Germline V gene lookup returns CDR1 MNHNS and CDR2 SASEGT. CDR3 nucleotide sequence: TGTGCCAGCAGTGAACCACGGTATTTAACTTTCTTT. It codes for CASSEPRYLTFF.

The V gene is TRBV27, the J gene TRBJ1-1; 7 nucleotides match TRBD1. V gave up 5 bases and J gave up 8 bases; unmatched junction bases: 2. CDR1 and CDR2 from the germline V gene are MNHEY and SMNVEV (reference sequence). The CDR3 extends over 11 amino acids. The CDR3 region has the DNA TGTGCCAGCAGTCTCAGGGGGGAAGCTTTCTTT. Protein sequence: CASSLRGEAFF.

The chain links TRBV4-2 to TRBJ1-2; 8 bases line up with TRBD1. Germline CDR1 reads LGHNA; CDR2 reads YNFKEQ. The V gene end was trimmed by 3 bases and the J gene end by 4 bases; junction bases not matched to a gene: 10. CDR3 size: 16 residues. CDR3 DNA: TGTGCCAGCAGCCAGAGGGGGACAGGTTCTTCCTATGGCTACACCTTC. Translating gives CASSQRGTGSSYGYTF.

The genes are TRBV20-1 and TRBJ2-7, with TRBD1 matching 8 bases. The CDR3 is 15 residues long. Germline values: CDR1 DFQATT, CDR2 SNEGSKA (reference sequence). Trimming at V came to 3 bases and at J to 2 bases, leaving 9 bases not matched to a gene. CDR3 DNA sequence: TGCAGTGCTAGTGTCAGTCGGACAGGGACCTACGAGCAGTACTTC. Translation gives CSASVSRTGTYEQYF.

On this clone itself: Other DNA sequences in the same sample also yield this CDR3. This sequence joins TRBV5-1 and TRBJ2-3; 11 bases are shared with TRBD2. This CDR3 has 16 amino acids. J lost 2 bases, V lost 2 bases, and 4 bases had no gene match. The germline CDR1 and CDR2 sequences are SGHRS and YFSETQ. The CDR3 DNA follows: TGCGCCAGCAGCTTAAGGACTAGCGGGTCCACAGATACGCAGTATTTT. This encodes CASSLRTSGSTDTQYF.

The CDR3 protein is CASSVDYSGNTIYF. The CDR3 bases are TGTGCCAGCAGCGTAGACTACTCTGGAAACACCATATATTTT. This rearrangement joins TRBV9 to TRBJ1-3, with no clear D. Germline V gene data show CDR1 as SGDLS and CDR2 as YYNGEE. The CDR3 has 14 amino acids. V shed 0 bases and J shed 0 bases, with 4 bases lying between them.

The chain links TRBV28 to TRBJ2-1; 7 positions match TRBD2. CDR1 MDHEN and CDR2 SYDVKM come from the germline V gene. The CDR3 is 20 residues long. V shed 5 bases, J shed 10 bases, and the junction held 29 bases outside the gene matches. For the CDR3, the DNA is TGTGCCAGCAGTCCCCTCGGGGCGGGGGTCGTAACCCCCCCGGGGGAAGAGCAGTTCTTC. Translation gives CASSPLGAGVVTPPGEEQFF.

V usage is TRBV28 and J usage is TRBJ1-5, with D unclear. There are 14 residues in the CDR3. Trimming removed 8 bases at V and 4 bases at J, with 15 bases between. Germline lookup yields CDR1 MDHEN and CDR2 SYDVKM. In nucleotides, the CDR3 is TGTGCCAGCCAAAGGCGGTTTTCTAATCAGCCCCAGCATTTT. It yields the protein CASQRRFSNQPQHF.

The chain employs TRBV6-5 and TRBJ1-1, with a possible D match to TRBD1 (5 bases). This CDR3 is built from 14 residues. V lost 4 bases, J lost 2 bases, and 11 bases lay in between. The germline CDR1 and CDR2 sequences are MNHEY and SVGAGI. The CDR3 is CASSFPQGNTEAFF. CDR3 bases: TGTGCCAGCAGTTTCCCGCAGGGCAACACTGAAGCTTTCTTT.

This chain links TRBV29-1 with TRBJ2-5, with a weak D call TRBD2 (6 bases). Between the trimmed V and J ends, which lost 7 bases and 1 base, there was a span of 13 bases. Germline lookup yields CDR1 SQVTM and CDR2 ANQGSEA. The CDR3 sequence is 13 residues long. The CDR3 sequence is CSASRGLQETQYF. The CDR3 DNA follows: TGCAGCGCTTCGCGGGGCCTCCAAGAGACCCAGTACTTC.

The chain couples TRBV6-5 to TRBJ2-7; 7 nucleotides match TRBD2. Trimming cost V 5 bases and J 4 bases; bases outside gene matches: 11. The CDR3 has 15 residues. The germline V gene has CDR1 MNHEY and CDR2 SVGAGI. In nucleotides, the CDR3 is TGTGCCAGCAGTCTACGGTCTAGCGGACAATACGAGCAGTACTTC. This codes for CASSLRSSGQYEQYF.

This chain joins TRBV24-1 and TRBJ1-5, with 9 bases matching TRBD1. Trimming took 4 bases from V and 2 from J; bases not matched to a gene: 5. The length of the CDR3 is 16 residues. Germline V CDR1 and CDR2: KGHDR, SFDVKD. In nucleotides, the CDR3 is TGTGCCACCAGTGACGCCCGACAGGGGGGCAATCAGCCCCAGCATTTT. Its protein product is CATSDARQGGNQPQHF.

The chain has TRBV30 and TRBJ1-4, with TRBD1 matching over 9 bases. This CDR3 is 15 amino acids long. The V and J ends lost 7 bases and 8 bases, in that order; junction bases with no gene match: 14. Germline CDR1 is GTSNPN and CDR2 is SVGIG (reference sequence). The CDR3 sequence: CASPLRQGVYEKLFF. The CDR3 nucleotides are TGTGCCTCTCCACTACGACAGGGGGTATACGAAAAACTGTTTTTT.